The text below deals with one T cell receptor (beta chain). Antigen specificity is unknown. The primer mix had 60 Vbeta and 13 Jbeta primers. TCRdb's table, derived via immunoSEQ multiplex PCR, lists solely in-frame clones and lacks some. The sample has 83,000 or so clones, roughly three quarters seen once. The sample is drawn from a study of cytomegalovirus exposure and HLA in healthy donors. Study results and caveats: Near-uniform donor sequencing depth was presumed by presence/absence analyses. Across HLA loci, a later analysis found differing TCR association rates, with DRB1 most and HLA-C fewest. Earlier results showed most TCR beta V segments being productive about 87% or about 30% of the time. Reports indicate that TCR beta sequences accurately predicted the HLA-A and HLA-B alleles of most subjects.

The clonotype originates from a woman aged 40-49 years in good health and CMV-seropositive. The sequenced material came from PBMCs.

CDR3 residues: CASSPGARGPQPQHF. The CDR3 DNA reads TGTGCCAGCTCACCAGGGGCGCGGGGTCCTCAGCCCCAGCATTTT. This rearrangement joins TRBV18 to TRBJ1-5, with D tentatively TRBD1 (5 bases). The CDR3 consists of 15 residues. Trimming left V 2 bases short and J 6 bases short, with 14 bases between. Germline V gene lookup returns CDR1 KGHSH and CDR2 LQKENI.